This T cell receptor beta chain is from a study of T cells after yellow fever vaccination. Study-wide results and caveats: Weaker overall was a secondary response that nonetheless peaked faster, on day 5 versus 15.

V shed 6 bases, J shed 5 bases, and the junction held 6 bases outside the gene matches. The germline gives CDR1 DFQATT, CDR2 SNEGSKA (reference sequence). The CDR3 is made up of 13 amino acids. A remark on this clonotype: Its antigen is not identified.

TCR cDNA was made by 5'RACE template switching, adding a universal primer site and UMIs. Via MiXCR, TCRdb re-called the 5' RACE reads, giving one row per CDR3 protein. The sample carries 500,000 to 650,000 distinct CDR3 sequences, 10% to 15% recorded once. The rearrangement links TRBV20-1 to TRBJ2-5; 10 bases are a match to TRBD1. The material was PBMCs, obtained on the day of the yellow fever booster vaccination. This receptor was taken from a man aged 25 to 45 who received the YFV17D yellow fever vaccine. The CDR3 nucleotides are TGCAGTGCGCGACAGGGGGCGCGGGAGACCCAGTACTTC. It encodes CSARQGARETQYF.